This entry lists 11 T cell receptor beta chains sequenced from one sample in a study of neurological immune-mediated disorders. MiXCR was run by TCRdb on the 5' RACE reads, yielding one entry per CDR3 protein. The sample lists 25,000 to 30,000 distinct CDR3 sequences, approximately 3.2% seen once, with 7% in the top ten. Sequenced material: PBMCs. The receptors shown here come from a woman in her thirties with multiple sclerosis.

This clonotype was recorded many times. The chain employs TRBV24-1 and TRBJ2-7; the D is unclear. The ends were cut back, 5 bases at V and 1 base at J, with 20 bases in the middle. The V gene's germline CDR1 is KGHDR and CDR2 SFDVKD. The CDR3 length is 17 residues. CDR3 amino acids: CATSGPQELRTSYEQYF. The CDR3 DNA reads TGTGCCACCAGTGGACCCCAGGAGCTAAGGACGTCCTACGAGCAGTACTTC.

Many counts were recorded for this clonotype. The chain carries TRBV6-2 or TRBV6-3 and TRBJ1-4, with a possible D match to TRBD1 (5 bases). Trimming stripped 2 bases from V and 6 bases from J, with 13 bases between. Germline V gene lookup returns CDR1 MNHEY and CDR2 SVGEGT. This CDR3 is built from 15 residues. The CDR3 DNA follows: TGTGCCAGCAGTTACGGGGGTAACCGTGATGAAAAACTGTTTTTT. Protein product: CASSYGGNRDEKLFF.

The sample holds a few counts of this clonotype. As the CDR3 is not closed by the conserved phenylalanine or tryptophan, this likely results from a read error. V is TRBV29-1 and J is TRBJ1-1; D is possibly TRBD1 (5 bases). CDR3 size: 11 residues. The germline V and J ends were trimmed by 2 bases and 6 bases, with 7 bases remaining between them. CDR1 and CDR2 from the germline V gene are SQVTM and ANQGSEA. This CDR3 is CSVEQGPEAFN. Written as DNA, the CDR3 is TGCAGCGTTGAACAGGGTCCTGAAGCTTTCAAT.

Many counts were recorded for this clonotype. The chain carries TRBV11-3 and TRBJ2-7; 8 nucleotides line up with TRBD1. The CDR3 has 15 amino acids. Germline V gives CDR1 SGHNT, CDR2 YENEEA. V gave up 5 bases and J gave up 2 bases; unmatched junction bases: 8. Here the CDR3 reads CASSPGTGEPYEQYF. CDR3 DNA: TGTGCCAGCAGCCCAGGGACAGGAGAACCCTACGAGCAGTACTTC.

This clonotype was detected ten times or more. The J gene is TRBJ2-3, the V gene TRBV28; D perhaps matches TRBD2 (6 bases). Trimming removed 5 bases from V and 6 bases from J, with 18 bases in between. The CDR3 is 15 amino acids. The V gene's germline CDR1 is MDHEN and CDR2 SYDVKM. CDR3 loop: CASSPPGLGFDTQYF. The CDR3 DNA is TGTGCCAGCAGTCCCCCGGGACTTGGATTCGATACGCAGTATTTT.

This clonotype is deemed medium-sized. The chain employs TRBV4-1 and TRBJ1-3; the D gene is possibly TRBD1 (6 bases). The CDR3 runs 16 residues. Germline loops: CDR1 MGHRA, CDR2 YSYEKL. The V end was cut by 3 bases, the J end by 4 bases, with 16 bases between. The CDR3 DNA is TGCGCCAGCAGCCAGCTTGCTCAGGGGTTAGGAAACACCATATATTTT. As protein: CASSQLAQGLGNTIYF.

This clonotype was detected many times. The genes are TRBV7-9 and TRBJ2-4; D may be TRBD2 (6 bases). Trimming shortened V by 5 bases and J by 3 bases, and 14 bases separated the two germline ends. The V gene's germline CDR1 is SEHNR and CDR2 FQNEAQ (reference sequence). The CDR3 length is 15 residues. The CDR3 sequence: CASSPVGGLKNIQYF. The DNA of the CDR3 is TGTGCCAGCAGCCCAGTCGGGGGACTCAAAAACATTCAGTACTTC.

This clonotype was counted at least ten times. The chain carries TRBV7-2 and TRBJ1-4; 8 bases agree with TRBD1. This CDR3 has 16 residues. V lost 4 bases, J lost 6 bases, and 10 bases stayed unmatched. Germline loops: CDR1 SGHTA, CDR2 FQGNSA. The CDR3 is CASSSRRGTGHEKLFF. DNA of the CDR3: TGTGCCAGCAGCTCCCGCCGTGGGACAGGACATGAAAAACTGTTTTTT.

The sample holds many counts of this clonotype. The V call is TRBV4-3, the J call TRBJ2-5; D call uncertain. Trimming cost V 1 base and J 1 base, with 7 bases left between them. The V gene's germline CDR1 is LGHNA and CDR2 YSLEER. This CDR3 has 14 amino acids. The CDR3 sequence: CASSQGLSQETQYF. CDR3 in DNA: TGCGCCAGCAGCCAAGGGCTCAGCCAAGAGACCCAGTACTTC.

By its share, this clonotype is medium-sized. In DNA, the CDR3 is TGTGCCAGCAGTCCCCGGACTAGCGGGGTGATCTACGAGCAGTACTTC. Translated, it gives CASSPRTSGVIYEQYF. The chain links TRBV28 to TRBJ2-7; 12 nucleotides match TRBD2. The germline V gene has CDR1 MDHEN and CDR2 SYDVKM. The CDR3 consists of 16 residues. The junction had 8 bases not matched to a gene; V was cut back by 5 bases and J by 3 bases. Using reference TRBV28 and TRBJ2-7 for the parts outside the CDR3, the full variable domain is DVKVTQSSRYLVKRTGEKVFLECVQDMDHENMFWYRQDPGLGLRLIYFSYDVKMKEKGDIPEGYSVSREKKERFSLILESASTNQTSMYLCASSPRTSGVIYEQYFGPGTRLTVT.

This clonotype was counted at least ten times. The chain has TRBV12-3 or TRBV12-4 and TRBJ2-3, with 9 bases lining up with TRBD1. The CDR3 extends over 16 amino acids. Trimming took 4 bases from V and 2 from J; bases not matched to a gene: 7. CDR3 residues: CASSSRTGAATDTQYF. CDR3 sequence (DNA): TGTGCCAGCAGTTCCCGGACAGGGGCCGCCACAGATACGCAGTATTTT.